This T cell receptor beta chain was sequenced during a study of blood T cell repertoires in COVID-19. As for the study in general: The origin of the acute and convalescent COVID-19 samples was the United States, Italy and Spain. The cDNA or gDNA used as material had been derived from T cells, B-cell-depleted T cells, or PBMCs.

The authors' processing: From reference gene primer amplification, estimates of nucleated cell counts were derived. Some clones are missing from TCRdb's copy, which holds only in-frame ones; the method was immunoSEQ multiplex PCR. V, J and clone size are taken as reported in that table, and D and trimming were inferred from the DNA itself. The table lists tens of thousands of clones, less than 90% of them singletons, with approximately 18% in the top ten. Trimming took 3 bases from V and 2 from J; bases not matched to a gene: 2. Germline lookup yields CDR1 ENHRY and CDR2 SYGVKD. CDR3 size: 15 residues.

Sample: peripheral blood. The rearrangement links TRBV10-3 to TRBJ2-3, with 10 bases aligning to TRBD2. The source of this sequence is a woman of 80 years or more with acute or convalescent COVID-19. In DNA form, the CDR3 reads TGTGCCATCAGTGATAGCGGGGGGCCCACAGATACGCAGTATTTT. Translation gives CAISDSGGPTDTQYF.